This T cell receptor (beta chain) was captured in a study of T cell changes during pregnancy in multiple sclerosis (dated by TCRdb to between 2019 and 2020). For context, the study as a whole: In women with multiple sclerosis, the researchers looked at how the T cell repertoire shifted as pregnancy progressed.

Libraries came from the immunoSEQ multiplex PCR assay. The table was pulled from immuneACCESS by TCRdb, which kept in-frame rearrangements only. Such tables lose some clones; where checked, under half of the loss comes from unresolved V genes, and the rest has no known cause. For this sample there are about 71,000 clones; approximately 94% appear just once. 1% to 1.5% of the sample lies in the top ten. As to this clone: This clone's antigen is unknown. No base qualities exist here, and no much larger clone lies one base off it.

The germline V gene sets CDR1 to MRHNA and CDR2 to SNTAGT. Unmatched junction bases come to 14, with V trimmed by 3 bases and J by 9 bases. Its CDR3 holds 16 amino acids, cysteine through phenylalanine. Just CDR3 DNA is preserved here, 48 bases in frame from base 1. The sequencing used peripheral blood, collected in the third trimester of pregnancy. Recombination linked TRBV6-4 to TRBJ2-1; 7 central nucleotides agree with TRBD2. This TCR derives from a female donor with multiple sclerosis, enrolled in a pregnancy study. The DNA sequence is given as TGTGCCAGCAGTGAGTCTAGCGGAGACCAGTTTGGTGAGCAGTTCTTC. Translated, this gives CASSESSGDQFGEQFF.